One sample yielded the 26 T cell receptor beta chains listed below, sequenced in a study of early T cells in non-severe SARS-CoV-2 infection. MiXCR, run by TCRdb on the 5' RACE reads, gives a single entry per CDR3 protein. The repertoire has 75,000 to 95,000 distinct CDR3 sequences, over 15% of them found once; the top ten carry 4.5% to 6%. This material consisted of whole blood, taken at baseline. The receptors derive from an adult who was a healthcare worker with PCR-confirmed SARS-CoV-2 infection or an uninfected control (not recorded which).

This clonotype was counted a few times. The rearrangement joins TRBV2 to TRBJ2-2; 7 bases line up with TRBD2. Germline CDR1 is SNHLY and CDR2 is FYNNEI. This CDR3 region has 15 residues. With V trimmed by 3 bases and J by 4 bases, 5 bases remained unmatched. CDR3 nucleotides: TGTGCCAGCAGTGAGGATAGCGGGTCCACCGGGGAGCTGTTTTTT. Amino acid sequence: CASSEDSGSTGELFF.

This clonotype was seen ten or more times. The chain couples TRBV4-2 to TRBJ2-3, with 8 bases fitting TRBD1. The V and J ends lost 0 bases and 5 bases, in that order; junction bases with no gene match: 7. The CDR3 sequence is 16 residues long. Germline V gene data show CDR1 as LGHNA and CDR2 as YNFKEQ. The CDR3 spells CASSQEGTGGGDTQYF. Here the CDR3 DNA reads TGTGCCAGCAGCCAAGAAGGGACAGGAGGGGGAGATACGCAGTATTTT.

This clonotype was observed at least ten times. The chain is built from TRBV19 and TRBJ2-7; the D is unclear. Trimming took off 1 base at V and 1 base at J, with 5 bases between the two ends. The CDR3 consists of 13 residues. Germline V gene data show CDR1 as LNHDA and CDR2 as SQIVND (reference sequence). The CDR3 DNA sequence: TGTGCCAGTAGTATAGCCCCGTCCTACGAGCAGTACTTC. Translated, it gives CASSIAPSYEQYF.

This clonotype was recorded many times. The J gene is TRBJ2-5, the V gene TRBV4-1, with D perhaps TRBD2 (6 bases). The CDR3 totals 14 residues. The germline V gene encodes CDR1 MGHRA and CDR2 YSYEKL. V was shortened by 5 bases and J by 5 bases, with 15 bases between the two germline ends. CDR3 sequence (DNA): TGCGCCAGCAGCGAGACGGGAGTCGGGGAGACCCAGTACTTC. Translated, it gives CASSETGVGETQYF.

This clonotype turned up a few times. The genes are TRBV12-3 or TRBV12-4 and TRBJ2-5, with D hard to call. Between the trimmed V and J ends, which lost 10 bases and 0 bases, there was a span of 18 bases. This CDR3 is built from 15 residues. In DNA form, the CDR3 reads TGTGCCAAGCATGGGTTGGCAGCACACCAAGAGACCCAGTACTTC. Translated: CAKHGLAAHQETQYF.

The rearrangement links TRBV12-3 or TRBV12-4 to TRBJ2-5, with 10 bases lining up with TRBD2. Trimming took 6 bases from V and 5 from J; bases not matched to a gene: 9. The CDR3 runs 15 residues. The CDR3 sequence: CASSPEREGVETQYF. The CDR3 DNA reads TGTGCCAGCAGCCCCGAGCGGGAGGGCGTTGAGACCCAGTACTTC.

The rearrangement links TRBV18 to TRBJ2-3, with a weak D call TRBD2 (6 bases). CDR1 is KGHSH and CDR2 is LQKENI in the germline V gene. Trimming removed 5 bases from V and 2 bases from J, with 14 bases in between. The CDR3 sequence is 15 residues long. The CDR3 nucleotides are TGTGCCAGCTCATCGGGAGCGCAATTCACAGATACGCAGTATTTT. Its translation is CASSSGAQFTDTQYF.

This clonotype was recorded many times. The rearrangement links TRBV6-6 to TRBJ1-4; D may be TRBD1 (5 bases). Germline loops: CDR1 MNHNY, CDR2 SVGAGI (reference sequence). V was cut by 9 bases and J by 4 bases, with 18 bases left in between. This CDR3 comprises 15 residues. Written as DNA, the CDR3 is TGTGCCAGTCTTTCCCGGGACTATGGTAATGAAAAACTGTTTTTT. Its translation: CASLSRDYGNEKLFF.

The V gene is TRBV11-2, the J gene TRBJ2-3; no clear D. The CDR3 spans 12 residues. The germline gives CDR1 SGHAT, CDR2 FQNNGV. V was shortened by 5 bases and J by 6 bases, with 9 bases between the two germline ends. The CDR3 DNA sequence: TGTGCCAGCAGCCCTTCGAGGGATACGCAGTATTTT. Protein sequence: CASSPSRDTQYF.

This clonotype was counted only a few times. The genes are TRBV3-1 and TRBJ2-1; 7 bases match TRBD2. CDR1 is LGHDT and CDR2 is YNNKEL in the germline V gene (reference sequence). The CDR3 has 13 residues. J gave up 14 bases and V 0 bases, and 7 bases lay outside the gene matches. CDR3 DNA: TGTGCCAGCAGCCAAGAAGGTGCGGGAGAAAAGTTCTTC. Residues: CASSQEGAGEKFF.

The gene calls are TRBV4-2 and TRBJ2-7; TRBD2 agrees at 11 bases. CDR1 is LGHNA and CDR2 is YNFKEQ in the germline V gene. Unmatched junction bases numbered 5, after V lost 5 bases and J lost 2 bases. The CDR3 sequence is 15 residues long. The CDR3, as DNA: TGTGCCAGCAGCTCCCCGGGACTAGCGGCCTACGAGCAGTACTTC. Amino acid sequence: CASSSPGLAAYEQYF.

The chain links TRBV18 to TRBJ2-1, with TRBD1 identical over 12 bases. Germline lookup yields CDR1 KGHSH and CDR2 LQKENI. The V and J ends lost 0 bases and 6 bases, in that order; junction bases with no gene match: 3. This CDR3 comprises 16 residues. CDR3 in DNA: TGTGCCAGCTCACCACCGGGACAGGGGGCGCGCAATGAGCAGTTCTTC. Amino acid sequence: CASSPPGQGARNEQFF.

This clonotype was seen ten or more times. The V call is TRBV28, the J call TRBJ1-5; D may be TRBD1 (5 bases). V was pared by 7 bases and J by 3 bases, with 16 bases between. The length of the CDR3 is 15 residues. Germline lookup yields CDR1 MDHEN and CDR2 SYDVKM. The CDR3, as DNA: TGTGCCAGCACCCCTTCCGGGGGGGTCAATCAGCCCCAGCATTTT. Its protein product is CASTPSGGVNQPQHF.

This clonotype was observed a few times. The J gene is TRBJ1-2, the V gene TRBV12-3 or TRBV12-4, with TRBD1 as a possible D gene (5 bases). V was trimmed by 4 bases and J by 7 bases, leaving 19 bases between them. This CDR3 region has 15 residues. The CDR3 nucleotides are TGTGCCAGCAGTTCGTGGCAGGGCAAAATTCTTGGCTACACCTTC. It translates to CASSSWQGKILGYTF.

In its sample, this clonotype was seen a few times. The chain links TRBV20-1 to TRBJ2-7, with D perhaps TRBD2 (7 bases). With 3 bases removed from V and 1 base from J, the gap between germline ends came to 13 bases. CDR1 and CDR2 (germline): DFQATT, SNEGSKA (reference sequence). The CDR3 is 14 amino acids. The CDR3 nucleotides read TGCAGTGCTAGTCCGGGGGGCAGATCCTACGAGCAGTACTTC. This gives the protein CSASPGGRSYEQYF.

The rearrangement joins TRBV20-1 to TRBJ2-3; possibly TRBD2 for D (6 bases). CDR3 length: 14 residues. V lost 7 bases and J 4 bases, leaving 18 bases between the germline ends. The germline V gene encodes CDR1 DFQATT and CDR2 SNEGSKA (reference sequence). CDR3 loop: CSGLETRGADTQYF. CDR3 DNA: TGCAGTGGACTTGAGACTAGAGGAGCAGATACGCAGTATTTT.

This clonotype was found a few times. An end of the junction does not agree with germline; a read error may underlie this. The J gene is TRBJ2-3, the V gene TRBV27; the D gene is possibly TRBD1 (7 bases). The V gene's germline CDR1 is MNHEY and CDR2 SMNVEV (reference sequence). The CDR3 is 15 residues long. The chain's CDR3 is CASSRQGGSRDTQYF. CDR3 coding DNA: TGTGCCAGCAGCCGACAGGGAGGAAGCAGAGATACGCAGTATTTT.

The count of this clonotype is one. J is TRBJ2-7 and V is TRBV13; D may be TRBD2 (6 bases). The CDR3 runs 16 residues. Trimming took 0 bases from V and 0 from J, leaving 12 bases between them. CDR1 PRHDT and CDR2 FYEKMQ come from the germline V gene (reference sequence). CDR3 nucleotide sequence: TGTGCCAGCAGCTTAGGGCCGGCGGGGATCTCCTACGAGCAGTACTTC. Translating it yields CASSLGPAGISYEQYF.

J is TRBJ2-3 and V is TRBV12-3 or TRBV12-4; TRBD2 agrees at 9 bases. This CDR3 spans 15 amino acids. V shed 11 bases, J shed 2 bases, and the junction held 11 bases outside the gene matches. CDR3 residues: CASWGLAGNTDTQYF. In DNA, the CDR3 is TGTGCCTCCTGGGGGCTAGCGGGGAACACAGATACGCAGTATTTT.

The chain joins TRBV9 to TRBJ2-1; 9 bases match TRBD1. The germline V gene encodes CDR1 SGDLS and CDR2 YYNGEE. V shed 2 bases and J 1 base; nucleotides not matched to a gene: 4. CDR3 length: 16 residues. The CDR3 sequence: CASSVGTGNSYNEQFF. DNA of the CDR3: TGTGCCAGCAGCGTGGGGACAGGGAATTCCTACAATGAGCAGTTCTTC.

The chain joins TRBV28 to TRBJ2-7; unclear D gene. The CDR3 loop spans 12 amino acids. The V end was cut by 1 base, the J end by 4 bases, with 5 bases between. The germline V gene encodes CDR1 MDHEN and CDR2 SYDVKM. The CDR3 nucleotides read TGTGCCAGCAGTTTATATGGGTACGAGCAGTACTTC. Its translation: CASSLYGYEQYF.

This chain uses TRBV20-1 with TRBJ2-5; D is tentatively TRBD1 or TRBD2 (5 bases each). The V gene's germline CDR1 is DFQATT and CDR2 SNEGSKA (reference sequence). V lost 3 bases to trimming and J lost 3 bases, with 17 bases between them. The length of the CDR3 is 15 residues. The chain's CDR3 is CSARPPGRLKETQYF. As DNA, the CDR3 is TGCAGTGCTAGGCCACCGGGACGTCTGAAAGAGACCCAGTACTTC.

V is TRBV29-1 and J is TRBJ2-3; 8 bases line up with TRBD1. This CDR3 is 13 amino acids long. Germline V CDR1 and CDR2: SQVTM, ANQGSEA. V lost 4 bases and J lost 7; bases outside the gene matches: 7. Here the CDR3 reads CSVVAGGPNTQYF. The CDR3 bases are TGCAGCGTTGTAGCAGGGGGCCCCAATACGCAGTATTTT.

The chain combines TRBV28 with TRBJ2-5; 8 nucleotides line up with TRBD2. This CDR3 has 14 residues. The junction had 5 bases not matched to a gene; V was cut back by 4 bases and J by 4 bases. Germline CDR1 MDHEN, CDR2 SYDVKM. For the CDR3, the DNA is TGTGCCAGCAGTTCGGGACTAGGAGGAGAGACCCAGTACTTC. Translating it yields CASSSGLGGETQYF.

The sample holds a few counts of this clonotype. This chain connects TRBV5-1 to TRBJ2-1, with D possibly TRBD2 on 5 matching bases. Trimming stripped 7 bases from V and 4 bases from J, with 9 bases between. The CDR3 has 12 amino acids. Germline CDR1 and CDR2: SGHRS and YFSETQ. The CDR3 reads CASGSRYNEQFF. CDR3 DNA: TGCGCCAGCGGGAGTCGGTACAATGAGCAGTTCTTC. Full variable domain (rest looked up from reference TRBV5-1 and TRBJ2-1): KAGVTQTPRYLIKTRGQQVTLSCSPISGHRSVSWYQQTPGQGLQFLFEYFSETQRNKGNFPGRFSGRQFSNSRSEMNVSTLELGDSALYLCASGSRYNEQFFGPGTRLTVL.

The rearrangement joins TRBV12-3 or TRBV12-4 to TRBJ2-7; D may be TRBD2 (6 bases). This CDR3 is 13 amino acids long. Trimming pared 6 bases from V and 2 bases from J, leaving 11 bases between. CDR3 amino acids: CASSRSGAYEQYF. CDR3 in DNA: TGTGCCAGCAGCCGATCGGGGGCCTACGAGCAGTACTTC.